Presented here are 22 T cell receptor beta chains from one specimen sequenced in a study of regulatory T cells in long-lasting Graves disease. The time point denotes: newly diagnosed GD, antithyroid drugs for less than 3 months. Scientists built the TCR library using RNA that was extracted from PBMCs. Arm-PCR with iRepertoire HTBI primers amplified the CDR3 regions for these TCR beta libraries. Using its own MiXCR run on the multiplex PCR reads, TCRdb lists one record per CDR3 protein. The data show under 700,000 distinct CDR3 sequences, about 16% seen once. This sample was also put to use in a study of T cells in Graves' hyperthyroidism and ophthalmopathy.

The sequences come from peripheral blood mononuclear cells (PBMCs), collected at new diagnosis, from a patient treated with antithyroid drugs. The receptors here all came from a woman aged 40 to 65 with Graves disease.

J is TRBJ2-7 and V is TRBV7-9, with D possibly called TRBD1 or TRBD2 (5 bases each). Germline lookup yields CDR1 SEHNR and CDR2 FQNEAQ (reference sequence). This CDR3 is built from 13 residues. The V and J ends lost 6 bases and 2 bases respectively, with 11 bases between them. The CDR3 protein is CASRGDGTYEQYF. CDR3 sequence (DNA): TGTGCCAGCAGGGGGGACGGTACCTACGAGCAGTACTTC.

The rearrangement uses TRBV20-1 and TRBJ1-2; D perhaps matches TRBD1 (6 bases). Germline V gene sequence: CDR1 DFQATT, CDR2 SNEGSKA (reference sequence). The CDR3 sequence is 15 residues long. V lost 1 base and J 2 bases, leaving 14 bases between the germline ends. For the CDR3, the DNA is TGCAGTGCTAGAGGTGGGACAACGCGCAACTATGGCTACACCTTC. It encodes CSARGGTTRNYGYTF.

In its sample, this clonotype was seen a few times. The chain couples TRBV7-9 to TRBJ2-4, with D hard to call. Deletions cut 5 bases from V and 6 bases from J, with 17 bases between. CDR1 is SEHNR, CDR2 FQNEAQ, per germline (reference sequence). This CDR3 is built from 15 residues. In DNA form, the CDR3 reads TGTGCCAGCAGCCCCCCGTTCCGTCTCGGAAACATTCAGTACTTC. This translates into CASSPPFRLGNIQYF.

This clonotype was detected many times. The chain employs TRBV20-1 and TRBJ1-1, with 8 bases that match TRBD1. The germline CDR1 and CDR2 sequences are DFQATT and SNEGSKA (reference sequence). V lost 2 bases to trimming and J lost 4 bases; unmatched junction nucleotides: 9. The CDR3 is 15 amino acids. CDR3 bases: TGCAGTGCTAGACCGCCGGTCACAGGGGGCACTGAAGCTTTCTTT. It encodes CSARPPVTGGTEAFF.

This clonotype occurred many times. The chain employs TRBV3-1 and TRBJ1-6; unclear D gene. The V gene's germline CDR1 is LGHDT and CDR2 YNNKEL (reference sequence). Trimming pared 1 base from V and 11 bases from J, leaving 12 bases between. The CDR3 consists of 14 residues. CDR3 amino acids: CASSQASPSTPLHF. The CDR3 DNA reads TGTGCCAGCAGCCAAGCCTCCCCGTCCACACCCCTCCACTTT.

Comment on this clonotype: Possible read error: a much larger clone is one base away. The V gene is TRBV7-2, the J gene TRBJ1-1; D is possibly TRBD1 (6 bases). This CDR3 spans 16 amino acids. From germline, CDR1 is SGHTA and CDR2 FQGNSA. The CDR3 loop reads CASSPGQGKGYTEALF. DNA for the CDR3: TGTGCCAGCAGCCCGGGGCAGGGGAAGGGTTACACTGAAGCTCTCTTT.

The chain links TRBV18 to TRBJ2-6; the D gene is possibly TRBD2 (6 bases). The CDR3 has 16 amino acids. The germline V gene encodes CDR1 KGHSH and CDR2 LQKENI. V lost 5 bases and J 2 bases, leaving 13 bases between the germline ends. CDR3 nucleotides: TGTGCCAGCTCAGAGGCAACGGGGGCTGGGGCCAACGTCCTGACTTTC. Translating gives CASSEATGAGANVLTF.

The chain links TRBV20-1 to TRBJ1-6; 10 positions match TRBD1. V was pared by 0 bases and J by 7 bases, with 3 bases of the junction left unmatched. This CDR3 is built from 15 residues. Per germline, CDR1 DFQATT and CDR2 SNEGSKA (reference sequence). The CDR3: CSARETGGENSPLHF. The CDR3 DNA follows: TGCAGTGCTAGAGAGACAGGGGGCGAAAATTCACCCCTCCACTTT.

A few counts support this clonotype. The genes are TRBV13 and TRBJ2-7; D might be TRBD2 (6 bases). The CDR3 totals 13 residues. The germline V gene has CDR1 PRHDT and CDR2 FYEKMQ (reference sequence). The V end lost 5 bases, the J end lost 3 bases, and 11 bases lay between the germline ends. In DNA, the CDR3 is TGTGCCAGCAGCCCTAATAGCGGCTACGAGCAGTACTTC. This encodes CASSPNSGYEQYF.

V and J are TRBV27 and TRBJ2-2, with TRBD1 identical over 8 bases. After removal of 3 bases from V and 2 bases from J, the junction contained 14 bases not matched to a gene. Germline values: CDR1 MNHEY, CDR2 SMNVEV (reference sequence). The CDR3 covers 19 residues. In nucleotides, the CDR3 is TGTGCCAGCAGTTTTATTCCCAGGGGGCCGGAGAGTAACACCGGGGAGCTGTTTTTT. Translation: CASSFIPRGPESNTGELFF.

This clonotype was picked up many times. The CDR3 nucleotides are TGTGCCAGCAGCACCTATAGCAATCAGCCCCAGCATTTT. It codes for CASSTYSNQPQHF. V usage is TRBV12-3 or TRBV12-4 and J usage is TRBJ1-5; D is unclear. V gave up 6 bases and J gave up 0 bases, with 6 bases separating them. The CDR3 extends over 13 amino acids.

A few counts support this clonotype. The chain carries TRBV6-1 and TRBJ1-1; D might be TRBD1 (6 bases). The CDR3 sequence is 13 residues long. Trimming removed 7 bases from V and 5 bases from J, with 14 bases in between. Looked up from germline, CDR1 is MNHNS and CDR2 is SASEGT. The CDR3 sequence is CASILRGVTEAFF. As DNA, the CDR3 is TGTGCCAGCATCCTAAGGGGGGTAACTGAAGCTTTCTTT.

The chain joins TRBV6-1 to TRBJ1-6; D uncertain. Germline assignment: CDR1 MNHNS and CDR2 SASEGT. Trimming left V 10 bases short and J 0 bases short, with 13 bases between. The CDR3 is made up of 15 amino acids. The CDR3 nucleotides read TGTGCCAACAGATGGGAAAGCTCCTATAATTCACCCCTCCACTTT. As protein: CANRWESSYNSPLHF.

The table lists this clonotype with a few counts. The chain uses TRBV9 and TRBJ2-1; 7 bases fit TRBD1. The CDR3 sequence is 15 residues long. Per germline, CDR1 SGDLS and CDR2 YYNGEE. Trimming removed 0 bases from V and 3 bases from J; junction bases left unmatched: 3. The CDR3 spells CASSVEGGVYNEQFF. CDR3 sequence (DNA): TGTGCCAGCAGCGTAGAAGGGGGCGTCTACAATGAGCAGTTCTTC. The full variable domain, its missing parts supplied by reference TRBV9 and TRBJ2-1, is DSGVTQTPKHLITATGQRVTLRCSPRSGDLSVYWYQQSLDQGLQFLIQYYNGEERAKGNILERFSAQQFPDLHSELNLSSLELGDSALYFCASSVEGGVYNEQFFGPGTRLTVL.

This clonotype has ten or more counts. This rearrangement joins TRBV6-2 or TRBV6-3 to TRBJ2-7; D is unclear. V lost 5 bases, J lost 0 bases, and 14 bases lay in between. CDR3 size: 15 residues. Per germline, CDR1 MNHEY and CDR2 SVGEGT. The CDR3 here is CASSGQPTRSYEQYF. The CDR3 nucleotides read TGTGCCAGCAGTGGGCAGCCGACCCGCTCCTACGAGCAGTACTTC.

This clonotype was detected ten times or more. This sequence joins TRBV6-1 and TRBJ2-1, with D unresolved. The V end was cut by 5 bases, the J end by 7 bases, with 18 bases between. This CDR3 is built from 15 residues. Per the germline V gene, CDR1 is MNHNS and CDR2 is SASEGT. The CDR3 region is CASSLRAQNRNEQFF. The DNA for the CDR3 is TGTGCCAGCAGTCTCCGGGCCCAGAACCGGAATGAGCAGTTCTTC.

Written as DNA, the CDR3 is TGTGCCTGGAGTGCACAAGAGACCCAGTACTTC. This translates into CAWSAQETQYF. This rearrangement joins TRBV30 to TRBJ2-5; D is undetermined. Germline CDR1 reads GTSNPN; CDR2 reads SVGIG (reference sequence). There are 11 residues in the CDR3. V was cut by 1 base and J by 2 bases, with 2 bases left in between.

This chain joins TRBV12-3 or TRBV12-4 and TRBJ1-3; D remains ambiguous. V lost 2 bases and J 0 bases, leaving 11 bases between the germline ends. The length of the CDR3 is 16 residues. CDR3 coding DNA: TGTGCCAGCAGTTTACGGCATCCGAGCTCTGGAAACACCATATATTTT. This gives the protein CASSLRHPSSGNTIYF.

This clonotype was seen ten or more times. This chain joins TRBV3-1 and TRBJ1-1, with a weak D call TRBD1 (5 bases). Germline V CDR1 and CDR2: LGHDT, YNNKEL (reference sequence). Between the trimmed V and J ends, which lost 4 bases and 11 bases, there was a span of 17 bases. The CDR3 sequence is 13 residues long. CDR3 sequence reads: CASSPGTEVRAFF. The DNA for the CDR3 is TGTGCCAGCAGCCCTGGGACGGAAGTAAGGGCTTTCTTT.

The V and J genes are TRBV11-2 and TRBJ2-7, with D possibly TRBD1 on 6 matching bases. The CDR3 contains 17 residues. Trimming cost V 2 bases and J 1 base, with 18 bases left between them. Germline assignment: CDR1 SGHAT and CDR2 FQNNGV. Here the CDR3 DNA reads TGTGCCAGCAGCTTATGGGCCAGGCAGGGGCCTTCCTACGAGCAGTACTTC. Protein product: CASSLWARQGPSYEQYF.

This clonotype appeared many times. V and J are TRBV3-1 and TRBJ2-7; D not certain. Germline CDR1 reads LGHDT; CDR2 reads YNNKEL (reference sequence). V dropped 4 bases and J dropped 2 bases, with 18 bases sitting between them. CDR3 length equals 16 residues. Written as DNA, the CDR3 is TGTGCCAGCAGCCCGGAGCGCGCAACCACCCCCTACGAGCAGTACTTC. Encoded protein: CASSPERATTPYEQYF.

This clonotype was picked up many times. The CDR3: CASSPSGGLTGELFF. Written as DNA, the CDR3 is TGTGCCAGCAGCCCTAGCGGGGGGCTCACCGGGGAGCTGTTTTTT. The chain joins TRBV7-3 to TRBJ2-2, with 11 bases lining up with TRBD2. Germline assignment: CDR1 SGHTA and CDR2 FQGTGA. J gave up 4 bases and V 5 bases, and 3 bases lay outside the gene matches. The CDR3 sequence is 15 residues long.